This T cell receptor (beta chain) derives from a study of CD8 T cells in ankylosing spondylitis (TCRdb year 2017). About the study as a whole: To find TCR variants linked to disease, the study profiled T cell receptor beta repertoires in ankylosing spondylitis patients and healthy donors. In total, the full study cohort was made up of some 100 healthy donors and some 26 ankylosing spondylitis patients. Peripheral blood samples were taken, and synovial fluid was additionally collected from ankylosing spondylitis patients.

The germline V gene sets CDR1 to MDHEN and CDR2 to SYDVKM. From V the trimming removes 5 bases and from J it removes 3 bases, while the gene matches leave 7 bases of the junction unaccounted for. CDR3 length: 16 amino acids, cysteine to phenylalanine. CDR3 DNA only is kept here, 48 bases in frame from base 1. This clonotype appeared a few times. There is no known antigen for this receptor. No base quality values were provided; no much bigger clone lies one nucleotide off. Sequencing was carried out with an Illumina HiSeq 2500. Quantitative 5'-RACE with molecular barcodes was used to prepare TCR beta libraries. The paper's processing steps were these. A new computational method based on a probabilistic model of VDJ rearrangement was used to identify disease-linked TCR variants. Using fastp trimming at Q25 and MiXCR clonotype assembly, TCRdb reanalyzed the public sequencing data and kept in-frame beta chains. For every CDR3 protein sequence, its rows merge into one entry that carries the most common genes and DNA. TCRdb's processing, not the authors', yielded these V and J calls. This sample comprises about 360,000 distinct CDR3 sequences, roughly 20% of them detected only once. Around 13% of the sample lies in the top ten.

What the work shows at the level of the full study, not this receptor alone: A CD8+ phenotype was shown by the disease-linked clones, which were found at relatively low frequencies in peripheral blood. Blood from ankylosing spondylitis patients appeared to be characterized by a TCR beta motif made up of under ten highly homologous amino acid variants. Some motif variants were previously reported in synovial fluid and blood of reactive arthritis patients, suggesting common disease-initiation mechanisms. Significant enrichment of the disease-linked clones was reported in matched synovial fluid samples from ankylosing spondylitis patients.

Sample: blood, either unsorted or a sorted T cell fraction (not recorded which). The source is a male donor with ankylosing spondylitis or in good health (not recorded which). The rearranged chain carries TRBV28 and TRBJ1-4; TRBD1 matches 9 bases in the middle. The CDR3 has the sequence CASSNTGGLANEKLFF. Here is the DNA: TGTGCCAGCAGTAACACAGGGGGCCTAGCTAATGAAAAACTGTTTTTT.